These 16 T cell receptor beta chains were sequenced from one sample in a study of blood T cell repertoires in COVID-19. TCRdb's copy holds only in-frame clones and misses some; the assay was immunoSEQ multiplex PCR. Of roughly 310,000 clones in the sample, approximately 88% were seen once. The sample comprised peripheral blood. These receptors were collected from a woman in her forties or fifties with active or convalescent COVID-19.

CDR3 sequence reads: CASSFPAGPNQPQHF. In DNA, the CDR3 is TGTGCCAGCAGTTTTCCGGCAGGGCCAAATCAGCCCCAGCATTTT. The chain combines TRBV28 with TRBJ1-5; the D gene is possibly TRBD1 (5 bases). The CDR3 has 15 residues. The V gene's germline CDR1 is MDHEN and CDR2 SYDVKM. V lost 3 bases to trimming and J lost 4 bases, with 13 bases between them.

The CDR3 reads CASSKPGQGHEQYF. CDR3 DNA sequence: TGTGCCAGCAGTAAACCGGGACAGGGCCACGAGCAGTACTTC. The J gene is TRBJ2-7, the V gene TRBV11-2; 9 bases line up with TRBD1. This CDR3 is 14 amino acids long. V lost 6 bases to trimming and J lost 5 bases; unmatched junction nucleotides: 8. The germline V gene has CDR1 SGHAT and CDR2 FQNNGV.

DNA for the CDR3: TGTGCCACCAGTGATTTTTCGCTAGCGGGGCTATACAATGAGCAGTTCTTC. It encodes CATSDFSLAGLYNEQFF. The genes are TRBV24-1 and TRBJ2-1; the match to TRBD2 covers 9 bases. The junction had 7 bases not matched to a gene; V was cut back by 1 base and J by 4 bases. The V gene's germline CDR1 is KGHDR and CDR2 SFDVKD. This CDR3 comprises 17 residues.

In its sample, this clone was seen once. V is TRBV5-1 and J is TRBJ2-7; 8 nucleotides match TRBD1. The CDR3 sequence is 17 residues long. Unmatched junction bases numbered 10, after V lost 0 bases and J lost 2 bases. Germline V gene lookup returns CDR1 SGHRS and CDR2 YFSETQ. CDR3 residues: CASSLGLGQASTYEQYF. DNA for the CDR3: TGCGCCAGCAGCTTGGGGTTGGGACAGGCTTCAACCTACGAGCAGTACTTC.

V usage is TRBV5-1 and J usage is TRBJ2-7, with 10 bases lining up with TRBD2. V lost 2 bases and J lost 3; bases outside the gene matches: 5. This CDR3 comprises 15 residues. The V gene's germline CDR1 is SGHRS and CDR2 YFSETQ. The chain's CDR3 is CASSLLAGNHYEQYF. Here the CDR3 DNA reads TGCGCCAGCAGCTTACTAGCGGGAAATCACTACGAGCAGTACTTC.

The gene calls are TRBV20-1 and TRBJ1-5; weak D call: TRBD1 (6 bases). The germline V gene has CDR1 DFQATT and CDR2 SNEGSKA (reference sequence). CDR3 length equals 17 residues. Trimming cost V 3 bases and J 5 bases, with 23 bases left between them. The CDR3 protein is CSASRSRQGKMYQPQHF. DNA of the CDR3: TGCAGTGCTAGTAGGAGCCGCCAGGGGAAAATGTATCAGCCCCAGCATTTT.

For this clone: Other DNA variants within this sample encode the same CDR3. The rearrangement links TRBV5-4 to TRBJ2-3; D is possibly TRBD2 (5 bases). The germline V gene encodes CDR1 SGHNT and CDR2 YYREEE (reference sequence). V lost 1 base, J lost 0 bases, and 6 bases lay in between. The CDR3 sequence is 14 residues long. CDR3 sequence: CASSLRGSTDTQYF. CDR3 sequence (DNA): TGTGCCAGCAGCTTGCGAGGGAGCACAGATACGCAGTATTTT.

The rearrangement links TRBV29-1 to TRBJ1-1; TRBD1 might be the D (6 bases). Germline assignment: CDR1 SQVTM and CDR2 ANQGSEA. The CDR3 sequence is 13 residues long. CDR3 sequence (DNA): TGCAGTGCCCGATACAGGGAGGGGACTGAAGCTTTCTTT. Translating gives CSARYREGTEAFF.

A single count supports this clone. The chain carries TRBV5-1 and TRBJ2-7; 7 bases are shared with TRBD2. This CDR3 has 15 residues. After removal of 1 base from V and 5 bases from J, the junction contained 9 bases not matched to a gene. Germline V CDR1 and CDR2: SGHRS, YFSETQ. The CDR3 spells CASSLFGGSPNEQYF. The CDR3 region has the DNA TGCGCCAGCAGCTTGTTTGGCGGGAGCCCAAACGAGCAGTACTTC.

The gene calls are TRBV14 and TRBJ1-2, with D perhaps matching TRBD1 (5 bases). The germline V gene encodes CDR1 SGHDN and CDR2 FVKESK. CDR3 length: 14 residues. Trimming pared 3 bases from V and 8 bases from J, leaving 16 bases between. CDR3 residues: CASSHLVGGQGYTF. Written as DNA, the CDR3 is TGTGCCAGCAGCCACCTAGTGGGGGGTCAAGGCTACACCTTC. Using reference TRBV14 and TRBJ1-2 for the parts outside the CDR3, the full variable domain is EAGVTQFPSHSVIEKGQTVTLRCDPISGHDNLYWYRRVMGKEIKFLLHFVKESKQDESGMPNNRFLAERTGGTYSTLKVQPAELEDSGVYFCASSHLVGGQGYTFGSGTRLTVV.

Turning to this clone: The same CDR3 is also encoded by other DNA sequences in this sample. The CDR3 sequence: CASSADSYGYTF. For the CDR3, the DNA is TGTGCCAGCAGCGCCGACAGCTATGGCTACACCTTC. The chain combines TRBV7-9 with TRBJ1-2; possible D gene TRBD1, 5 bases. CDR1 SEHNR and CDR2 FQNEAQ come from the germline V gene (reference sequence). Trimming stripped 5 bases from V and 4 bases from J, with 8 bases between. This CDR3 is built from 12 residues.

This chain links TRBV27 with TRBJ2-7; 10 bases line up with TRBD2. After removal of 5 bases from V and 2 bases from J, the junction contained 3 bases not matched to a gene. Germline CDR1 MNHEY, CDR2 SMNVEV (reference sequence). The CDR3 is 14 residues long. The CDR3 loop reads CASSPSGRAYEQYF. The CDR3 DNA sequence: TGTGCCAGCAGTCCAAGCGGGAGGGCCTACGAGCAGTACTTC.

The chain combines TRBV7-3 with TRBJ2-1; 7 nucleotides align to TRBD2. Germline assignment: CDR1 SGHTA and CDR2 FQGTGA. J gave up 5 bases and V 5 bases, and 12 bases lay outside the gene matches. This CDR3 has 16 residues. The CDR3 sequence: CASSPTAGVMNNEQFF. In DNA, the CDR3 is TGTGCCAGCAGCCCTACTGCGGGAGTAATGAACAATGAGCAGTTCTTC.

This clone was detected only a few times. The chain joins TRBV10-3 to TRBJ2-7; 8 bases line up with TRBD1. In germline, CDR1 is ENHRY, CDR2 SYGVKD. Germline trimming cut 6 bases from V and 5 bases from J; bases unmatched to any gene: 6. The CDR3 runs 13 residues. The CDR3 bases are TGTGCCATCAGAGAGGACAGGGTGGACGAGCAGTACTTC. Amino acid sequence: CAIREDRVDEQYF.

V is TRBV19 and J is TRBJ2-5, with 7 bases fitting TRBD2. With V trimmed by 8 bases and J by 0 bases, 0 bases remained unmatched. This CDR3 has 12 residues. The germline gives CDR1 LNHDA, CDR2 SQIVND (reference sequence). CDR3 coding DNA: TGTGCCAGTGGGAGGGACCAAGAGACCCAGTACTTC. Its translation: CASGRDQETQYF.

The chain is built from TRBV5-5 and TRBJ1-3; TRBD1 matches at 8 bases. Trimming took 3 bases from V and 6 from J; bases not matched to a gene: 11. Germline V gene lookup returns CDR1 SGHKS and CDR2 YYEKEE (reference sequence). The CDR3 contains 16 residues. CDR3 DNA: TGTGCCAGCAGCTCATTCAGGGGGCACGTACAAAACACCATATATTTT. It translates to CASSSFRGHVQNTIYF.